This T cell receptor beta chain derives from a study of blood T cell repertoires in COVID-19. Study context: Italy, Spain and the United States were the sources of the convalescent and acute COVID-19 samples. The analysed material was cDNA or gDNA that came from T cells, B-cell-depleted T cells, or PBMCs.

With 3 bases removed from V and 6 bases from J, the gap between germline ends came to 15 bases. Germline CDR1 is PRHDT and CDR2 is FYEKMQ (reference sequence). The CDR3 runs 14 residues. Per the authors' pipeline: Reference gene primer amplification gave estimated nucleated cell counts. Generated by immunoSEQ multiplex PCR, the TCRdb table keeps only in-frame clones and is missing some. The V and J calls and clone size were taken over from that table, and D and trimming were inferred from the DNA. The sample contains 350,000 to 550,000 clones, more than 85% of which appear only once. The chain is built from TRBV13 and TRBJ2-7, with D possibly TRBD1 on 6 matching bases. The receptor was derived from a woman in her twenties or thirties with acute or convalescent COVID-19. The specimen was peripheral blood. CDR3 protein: CASSLGAGSPEQYF. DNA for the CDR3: TGTGCCAGCAGCTTGGGGGCAGGCAGCCCCGAGCAGTACTTC.